Below are 8 T cell receptor beta chains sequenced from a single sample in a study of response to subunit inactivated influenza vaccine. TCRdb itself ran the RT-PCR reads through MiXCR, one entry per CDR3 protein. The sample has about 530,000 distinct CDR3 sequences; 10% to 15% are singletons. The sequencing used PBMCs from blood, collected roughly 6 weeks after vaccination. These receptors all stem from a man aged 45 to 65 who received an inactivated influenza vaccine.

The chain recombines TRBV12-3 or TRBV12-4 with TRBJ2-6, with TRBD2 matching 7 bases. The CDR3 is 14 residues long. Trimming at V came to 6 bases and at J to 2 bases, leaving 1 base not matched to a gene. The CDR3 is CASSREAGANVLTF. CDR3 nucleotides: TGTGCCAGCAGCCGGGAGGCTGGGGCCAACGTCCTGACTTTC.

This clonotype was seen a few times. The genes are TRBV6-2 or TRBV6-3 and TRBJ2-1; the D gene is possibly TRBD2 (6 bases). V shed 0 bases and J shed 7 bases, with 22 bases lying between them. The CDR3 spans 18 residues. Germline-derived CDR1 and CDR2 are MNHEY and SVGEGT. The CDR3 sequence is CASSYSASGLARTNEQFF. CDR3 in DNA: TGTGCCAGCAGTTACTCGGCCTCTGGGCTAGCGCGCACTAATGAGCAGTTCTTC.

This clonotype turned up a few times. The rearrangement uses TRBV20-1 and TRBJ2-1; D assignment may be TRBD1 or TRBD2 (5 bases each). Trimming took 3 bases from V and 7 from J, leaving 16 bases between them. The CDR3 is made up of 14 amino acids. Germline-derived CDR1 and CDR2 are DFQATT and SNEGSKA (reference sequence). The CDR3 is CSARWGTRFNEQFF. CDR3 sequence (DNA): TGCAGTGCTAGGTGGGGGACGCGGTTTAATGAGCAGTTCTTC.

This clonotype was recorded a few times. This CDR3 reads CASSPEGVSNQPQHF. CDR3 nucleotide sequence: TGTGCCAGCAGCCCCGAGGGAGTTAGCAATCAGCCCCAGCATTTT. The genes are TRBV6-1 and TRBJ1-5; D gene uncertain. The CDR3 totals 15 residues. CDR1 is MNHNS, CDR2 SASEGT, per germline. With 6 bases removed from V and 0 bases from J, the gap between germline ends came to 12 bases.

This clonotype came up a few times. The chain uses TRBV3-1 and TRBJ2-7; 7 nucleotides line up with TRBD2. Germline values: CDR1 LGHDT, CDR2 YNNKEL (reference sequence). Losses at the gene ends were 4 bases for V and 5 bases for J; bases not matched to a gene: 5. This CDR3 has 13 residues. The CDR3 DNA reads TGTGCCAGCAGCCTGGGAGGGCCCGACGAGCAGTACTTC. Translation: CASSLGGPDEQYF.

This clonotype turned up a few times. The rearrangement joins TRBV29-1 to TRBJ2-7; D gene unclear. V lost 4 bases and J 1 base, leaving 8 bases between the germline ends. Germline CDR1 reads SQVTM; CDR2 reads ANQGSEA. The CDR3 is 12 amino acids. For the CDR3, the DNA is TGCAGCGTTGTTACGGATTCCTACGAGCAGTACTTC. Its translation: CSVVTDSYEQYF.

The V call is TRBV28, the J call TRBJ2-1; the D gene is possibly TRBD2 (5 bases). Trimming removed 7 bases from V and 0 bases from J, with 10 bases in between. This CDR3 comprises 14 residues. Germline lookup yields CDR1 MDHEN and CDR2 SYDVKM. The CDR3 loop is CASTAESSYNEQFF. In DNA form, the CDR3 reads TGTGCCAGCACAGCGGAGAGCTCCTACAATGAGCAGTTCTTC.

V gene TRBV5-4 combines with J gene TRBJ1-4; D is possibly TRBD1 (6 bases). V gave up 3 bases and J gave up 8 bases, with 17 bases separating them. There are 15 residues in the CDR3. CDR1 is SGHNT and CDR2 is YYREEE in the germline V gene (reference sequence). The CDR3 region has the DNA TGTGCCAGCAGCTCAAGGGTCGGGGGCCAGGAAAAACTGTTTTTT. Its protein is CASSSRVGGQEKLFF.